Listed here is a single TCR beta chain. Its antigen is not identified. Listed TCR primers, together with previously described methods, were used for the bulk TCR libraries. TCRdb passed the PCR reads through MiXCR, listing each CDR3 protein once. The table shows hundreds of thousands of distinct CDR3 sequences, with roughly a quarter occurring only once. The sample belongs to a study of molecular identifiers for immune sequencing clone quantification. The study's findings and limits: With a barcode shared among identical TCR molecules, highly expanded clone sizes could be underestimated.

Trimming removed 3 bases from V and 0 bases from J; junction bases left unmatched: 12. Germline V gene data show CDR1 as SGHNT and CDR2 as YYREEE (reference sequence). This CDR3 spans 18 amino acids. The origin of this receptor is a human donor in good health. Some libraries in this study had Jurkat cell RNA spiked in. The chain carries TRBV5-4 and TRBJ1-1; TRBD1 matches 9 bases. The specimen was naive CD8+ T cells from blood, with Jurkat cell RNA spiked in. Subset here: FACS-sorted CD8+CD4-CCR7+CD45RA+ naive T cells. The CDR3 sequence: CASSSEGQGVFMNTEAFF. CDR3 sequence (DNA): TGTGCCAGCAGCTCAGAGGGACAGGGCGTGTTCATGAACACTGAAGCTTTCTTT. The full variable domain, completed using reference TRBV5-4 and TRBJ1-1, is ETGVTQSPTHLIKTRGQQVTLRCSSQSGHNTVSWYQQALGQGPQFIFQYYREEENGRGNFPPRFSGLQFPNYSSELNVNALELDDSALYLCASSSEGQGVFMNTEAFFGQGTRLTVV.